Listed below are T cell receptor beta chains from one sample, sequenced in a study of healthy donors' naive CD4 and CD8 T cells. MiXCR, run by TCRdb on the reads, gives a single entry per CDR3 protein. Here the sample spans roughly 200,000 distinct CDR3 sequences, around 80% being singletons. The specimen was naive CD4+ and CD8+ T cells sorted from blood, pooled from several donors. All receptors come from a pool of human donors in good health; the sample pools cells from several healthy donors. Both conserved end residues are trimmed from each CDR3. The D gene is left open where the match is weak.

v_gene | d_gene | CDR3aa
TRBV7-9 | . | ASSLAPVNTEAF
TRBV29-1 | . | SVEESIYNEQF
TRBV29-1 | . | SVEGRFSTDTQY
TRBV24-1 | . | ATSDFAGTGYT
TRBV6-6 | . | ASSSFRGVPDTQY
TRBV29-1 | TRBD1 | SVQGRGLYEQY
TRBV6-2/TRBV6-3 | TRBD2 | ASSDAGLTFYEQY
TRBV5-5 | TRBD1 | ASSWTGSYEQY
TRBV27 | . | ASSKGRTYEQY
TRBV24-1 | . | ATSGGGGTGELF
TRBV4-3 | . | ASSQDNPGDEQF
TRBV27 | . | ASSLTEGSPLH
TRBV29-1 | TRBD1 | STYQDRAHTEAF
TRBV29-1 | . | SVSEGLNAEAF
TRBV29-1 | TRBD2 | SVVGEAGQSSYNEQF
TRBV29-1 | . | SVGSAASYGYT
TRBV15 | . | ATSRSQTEQY
TRBV19 | . | ASSIRVIGDGETQY
TRBV6-5 | . | ATFGRNTEAF
TRBV6-5 | TRBD2 | ASSAGAGRLAGPQETQY
TRBV6-2/TRBV6-3 | . | ASSYWGQATTEAF
TRBV12-3/TRBV12-4 | . | ASSLGSGGDTQY
TRBV10-3 | TRBD1 | AISDPARPGQGAYEQY
TRBV19 | . | ASSTDFYGYT
TRBV19 | . | ASMASRGTEAF
TRBV29-1 | . | SVARGPNTEAF
TRBV15 | TRBD2 | ATSRALAANTPNEQF
TRBV19 | TRBD1 | ASSYGQGLDNEQF
TRBV30 | . | AWSGDRSNQPQH
TRBV6-5 | . | ASSYVGRETQY
TRBV5-4 | . | ASSLDWTTGEQY
TRBV20-1 | TRBD1 | SAGTGNYEQY
TRBV5-5 | . | ASRSAGANVLT
TRBV30 | . | AWSGLGRGETQY
TRBV12-5 | . | ASGLVSGAGLAKNIQY
TRBV27 | TRBD1 | ASSTWTGPTYEQY
TRBV5-1 | . | ASSPSLGNTEAF
TRBV29-1 | . | SVGPRQAVGYT
TRBV6-2/TRBV6-3 | TRBD2 | ASTDTVTSGGGWAEQF
TRBV27 | . | ASSLSLTRQETQY
TRBV6-5 | . | ASSYPGRYEQY
TRBV6-2/TRBV6-3 | . | ASSRQVMNTEAF
TRBV27 | TRBD1 | ATQTTDRSGYT
TRBV4-3 | . | ASSQIGQGRSPLH
TRBV28 | . | ASSSQFEQY
TRBV7-8 | . | ASSSPKGEQY
TRBV29-1 | TRBD2 | SVEDRGGLASYNEQF
TRBV13 | TRBD2 | ASSEGLAAYEQY
TRBV29-1 | TRBD1 | SVADRGDTEAF
TRBV29-1 | TRBD1 | SVGDRGRDTEAF
TRBV29-1 | TRBD1 | SVDGTGANFYEQY
TRBV6-5 | . | ASSLVSGRWETQY
TRBV30 | . | AWRSPRGNQPQH
TRBV20-1 | TRBD2 | SARRTRHTDTQY
TRBV7-8 | . | ASSADSLGTDTQY